The sequence of this TCR beta chain was determined in a study of a mutant IDH1 vaccine in newly diagnosed glioma. Regarding time point: week 11, during vaccination. The study gave 300 ug of mutant IDH1 20-mer peptide per vaccine dose, with topical imiquimod. CDR3 length: 20 amino acids. Trimming removed 0 bases from V and 0 bases from J; junction bases left unmatched: 11. CDR1 is MGHRA and CDR2 is YSYEKL in the germline V gene. In regard to this clone: Its specificity is not known.

The assay was immunoSEQ multiplex PCR, and TCRdb's table has in-frame clones only and misses some. The sample comprises around 62,000 clones, 89% of which are singletons, and less than 2% rests with the top ten. The chain combines TRBV4-1 with TRBJ2-3, with TRBD2 matching 11 bases. The source was PBMCs, collected from a glioma patient whose treatment included an IDH1 peptide vaccine. The sequence derives from a man in his forties with glioma. Here the CDR3 DNA reads TGCGCCAGCAGCCAAGATCGGGCTAGCGGGGGGACTCTAAGCACAGATACGCAGTATTTT. Encoded protein: CASSQDRASGGTLSTDTQYF.